Included here is one T cell receptor (beta chain) sequence, with context. Its antigen is not identified. This entry comes from a study of CD8 T cells in ankylosing spondylitis. Study-wide points: Earlier studies detected some motif variants in reactive arthritis synovial fluid and blood. Within peripheral blood, clones linked to disease were CD8+ and relatively rare. Significant enrichment of disease-linked clones was reported in matched ankylosing spondylitis synovial fluid. Ankylosing spondylitis blood appeared to be characterized by a TCR beta motif of about 8 highly homologous variants.

Quantitative 5'-RACE with molecular barcodes produced the TCR beta libraries. TCRdb processed the 5' RACE reads anew with MiXCR; each CDR3 protein has one entry. The sample records more than 100,000 distinct CDR3 sequences, roughly 17% being singletons. The origin of this receptor is a male donor with ankylosing spondylitis. The sequencing input was blood, either unsorted or a sorted T cell fraction (not recorded which).

In DNA, the CDR3 is TGTGCCAGCAGTGTCCCGGACCGGACCCAGTACTTC. It specifies CASSVPDRTQYF. The chain recombines TRBV6-1 with TRBJ2-5, with D unresolved. The V gene lost 4 bases and the J gene lost 7 bases, with 10 bases spanning the gap. Germline V gives CDR1 MNHNS, CDR2 SASEGT. This CDR3 comprises 12 residues.